This T cell receptor beta chain was identified during a study of beta chain features in type 1 diabetes. Reverse transcribing all isolated RNA meant expressed TCRB transcripts were sequenced. Assay used: immunoSEQ multiplex PCR; TCRdb lists only in-frame clones, some missing. The sample lists around 160,000 clones, around 8.6% occurring once. For this clone: Its target is unknown.

Germline assignment: CDR1 SGHVS and CDR2 FQNEAQ. CDR3 length: 15 residues. Deletions cut 6 bases from V and 7 bases from J, with 16 bases between. General observations from the study: Among patients with Type 1 diabetes, TCRB CDR3s were moderately but significantly shorter in every one of the four CD4+ subsets. Naive, central memory and Treg TCRB repertoires seemed to resemble each other more closely in patients than they did in healthy donors.

Material: central memory CD4+ T cells from blood. This clonotype was obtained from a young woman with type 1 diabetes. This chain uses TRBV7-8 with TRBJ1-6; a weak D match, TRBD1 (6 bases). CDR3 in amino acids: CASSPLQGYNSPLHF. In nucleotides, the CDR3 is TGTGCCAGCAGTCCACTTCAGGGGTACAATTCACCCCTCCACTTT.